This T cell receptor beta chain was found in a study of T cell repertoires in cytomegalovirus infection. V shed 2 bases and J 5 bases; nucleotides not matched to a gene: 9. The CDR3 covers 16 residues. CDR1 is SNHLY and CDR2 is FYNNEI in the germline V gene. As concerns this clonotype: The target antigen is unknown.

One entry per CDR3 protein, called by TCRdb with MiXCR from the reads. The data hold around 99,000 distinct CDR3 sequences, with about 28% observed a single time. The sequencing used CD8+ T cells from cultured PBMCs, collected from culture after CMV antigen stimulation. The source of this sequence is a human donor in good health (CMV status not recorded). Some clones in this sample may be carry-over from other donors' samples. The genes are TRBV2 and TRBJ2-5; 9 nucleotides match TRBD1. CDR3 sequence (DNA): TGTGCCAGCAGTGAAAGGGACAGGGCCTTTAAGGAGACCCAGTACTTC. Translation gives CASSERDRAFKETQYF.